This TCR beta chain is drawn from a study of graft-versus-host responses after intestinal transplantation. As for the study in general: Anti-thymocyte globulin induction was given to all recipients, followed by tacrolimus and steroids for around three years.

The CDR3 contains 14 residues. CDR1 LNHNV and CDR2 YYDKDF come from the germline V gene (reference sequence). V was pared by 3 bases and J by 7 bases, with 4 bases of the junction left unmatched. General study results and limits: Clonal ratios of graft-versus-host to host-versus-graft in allografts were high for patients exhibiting graft-donor T cell macrochimerism. GvH clones appeared in recipient marrow, some first in ileum or blood. Early post-transplant declines in HvG were associated with peak levels of circulating GvH clones.

Note on this clone: Its specificity is unknown.

TCRdb's copy holds only in-frame clones and misses some; the assay was immunoSEQ multiplex PCR. This sample has roughly 96,000 clones, with 90% to 95% found just once. The material was unstimulated CD8+ T cells sorted from spleen or lymph node cells, obtained before intestinal transplant. This chain links TRBV15 with TRBJ2-1; 9 bases match TRBD1. This clonotype originated in a human donor who received an intestinal transplant. CDR3 nucleotide sequence: TGTGCCACCAGCAGGGACAGGGGTAGGAATGAGCAGTTCTTC. The encoded protein is CATSRDRGRNEQFF.